The clone carrying this T cell receptor beta chain was counted between two and nine times. Antigen unknown. A single record per CDR3 protein comes from TCRdb applying MiXCR to the 5' RACE reads. The profile covers roughly 540,000 distinct CDR3 sequences, with approximately 22% appearing a single time and around 0.9% taken by the ten largest. These data are taken from a study of identical twins. The CDR3 has 16 amino acids. In germline, CDR1 is MNHEY, CDR2 SVGAGI. Deletions cut 1 base from V and 3 bases from J, with 15 bases between. Findings and limits, study-wide: Compared with unrelated sharing, twin-shared out-of-frame alpha sequences had more low-probability sequences. Partly confounded zero-insertion analyses could result from invariant MAIT and iNKT cells.

This same sample was also taken into another study, of T cells expressing NK-cell markers. According to that study: Obtained from sorted CD3+CD56+NKG2C+, CD3+CD56+NKG2C- and CD3+CD56-NKG2C+ T cells were the TCR beta repertoires. HCMV specificity of the expanded NKG2C+ T cell clones was not established.

The sequencing input was CD4+ T cells sorted from blood. The rearrangement uses TRBV6-5 and TRBJ1-1; D is perhaps TRBD1 (5 bases). The TCR sequence derives from a woman between 18 and 29 years old in good health. The CDR3 sequence: CASSYLGLSTDTEAFF. CDR3 in DNA: TGTGCCAGCAGTTACTTGGGATTGTCGACAGACACTGAAGCTTTCTTT.